Shown below are 8 T cell receptor beta chains from a single sample sequenced in a study of graft-versus-host responses after intestinal transplantation. Sequencing was performed with immunoSEQ multiplex PCR; in TCRdb, only in-frame clones are kept and a portion is missing. Of fewer than 95,000 clones listed, just over 90% are singletons. These receptors are not linked to any known antigen. The source material was unstimulated CD8+ T cells sorted from spleen or lymph node cells, sampled before intestinal transplant. These receptors were obtained from a human donor who received an intestinal transplant.

The rearrangement joins TRBV4-3 to TRBJ2-3, with no clear D. CDR3 length equals 16 residues. In germline, CDR1 is LGHNA, CDR2 YSLEER. V was clipped by 2 bases and J by 4 bases, with 16 bases between them. DNA of the CDR3: TGCGCCAGCAGCCAAACCAACTCGAAAATTTCAGATACGCAGTATTTT. Amino acids: CASSQTNSKISDTQYF.

This clone was recorded once. This sequence joins TRBV5-1 and TRBJ2-1; the match to TRBD2 covers 10 bases. J gave up 2 bases and V 0 bases, and 8 bases lay outside the gene matches. The length of the CDR3 is 18 residues. Germline V lookup: CDR1 SGHRS, CDR2 YFSETQ. The CDR3 reads CASSLGARLAGPYNEQFF. CDR3 DNA sequence: TGCGCCAGCAGCTTGGGGGCTCGACTAGCGGGTCCCTACAATGAGCAGTTCTTC.

The J gene is TRBJ2-3, the V gene TRBV7-8; 9 bases match TRBD2. Per the germline V gene, CDR1 is SGHVS and CDR2 is FQNEAQ. V lost 2 bases and J lost 2; bases outside the gene matches: 11. The CDR3 runs 18 residues. CDR3 sequence: CASSLWVVRLAVTDTQYF. DNA of the CDR3: TGTGCCAGCAGCTTATGGGTTGTGAGACTAGCGGTCACAGATACGCAGTATTTT.

The chain couples TRBV6-5 to TRBJ2-3; D might be TRBD2 (6 bases). CDR3 size: 15 residues. Per germline, CDR1 MNHEY and CDR2 SVGAGI. The V end was cut by 7 bases, the J end by 2 bases, with 16 bases between. In nucleotides, the CDR3 is TGTGCCAGCATCTCTGGGACTGGACTCACAGATACGCAGTATTTT. Its translation: CASISGTGLTDTQYF.

The gene calls are TRBV4-1 and TRBJ2-7, with 7 positions matching TRBD1. Losses at the gene ends were 1 base for V and 5 bases for J; bases not matched to a gene: 5. Looked up from germline, CDR1 is MGHRA and CDR2 is YSYEKL. The CDR3 loop spans 14 amino acids. The CDR3 protein is CASSQASGTDEQYF. The CDR3 DNA is TGCGCCAGCAGCCAAGCCTCCGGGACAGACGAGCAGTACTTC.

The chain uses TRBV19 and TRBJ1-1; 7 nucleotides agree with TRBD1. The CDR3 extends over 13 amino acids. In germline, CDR1 is LNHDA, CDR2 SQIVND (reference sequence). V was clipped by 7 bases and J by 5 bases; unmatched bases: 7. The CDR3 sequence: CASTLTQGTEAFF. The CDR3 DNA follows: TGTGCCAGTACCCTAACACAGGGGACTGAAGCTTTCTTT.

The chain joins TRBV5-5 to TRBJ1-5; D ambiguous. V was pared by 0 bases and J by 2 bases, with 6 bases between. Germline V lookup: CDR1 SGHKS, CDR2 YYEKEE (reference sequence). The CDR3 length is 14 residues. Here the CDR3 DNA reads TGTGCCAGCAGCTTGGTGGGAGGCAATCAGCCCCAGCATTTT. This codes for CASSLVGGNQPQHF.

This chain joins TRBV12-2 and TRBJ2-3; the table calls TRBD1, which could not be checked here. TRBV12-2 is reported as a pseudogene. The CDR3 loop spans 18 amino acids. The CDR3 coding sequence is TGTGCAAGTCGCCCTTGGGGCCGACAGGATACTAGCACAGATACGCAGTATTTT. Residues: CASRPWGRQDTSTDTQYF.